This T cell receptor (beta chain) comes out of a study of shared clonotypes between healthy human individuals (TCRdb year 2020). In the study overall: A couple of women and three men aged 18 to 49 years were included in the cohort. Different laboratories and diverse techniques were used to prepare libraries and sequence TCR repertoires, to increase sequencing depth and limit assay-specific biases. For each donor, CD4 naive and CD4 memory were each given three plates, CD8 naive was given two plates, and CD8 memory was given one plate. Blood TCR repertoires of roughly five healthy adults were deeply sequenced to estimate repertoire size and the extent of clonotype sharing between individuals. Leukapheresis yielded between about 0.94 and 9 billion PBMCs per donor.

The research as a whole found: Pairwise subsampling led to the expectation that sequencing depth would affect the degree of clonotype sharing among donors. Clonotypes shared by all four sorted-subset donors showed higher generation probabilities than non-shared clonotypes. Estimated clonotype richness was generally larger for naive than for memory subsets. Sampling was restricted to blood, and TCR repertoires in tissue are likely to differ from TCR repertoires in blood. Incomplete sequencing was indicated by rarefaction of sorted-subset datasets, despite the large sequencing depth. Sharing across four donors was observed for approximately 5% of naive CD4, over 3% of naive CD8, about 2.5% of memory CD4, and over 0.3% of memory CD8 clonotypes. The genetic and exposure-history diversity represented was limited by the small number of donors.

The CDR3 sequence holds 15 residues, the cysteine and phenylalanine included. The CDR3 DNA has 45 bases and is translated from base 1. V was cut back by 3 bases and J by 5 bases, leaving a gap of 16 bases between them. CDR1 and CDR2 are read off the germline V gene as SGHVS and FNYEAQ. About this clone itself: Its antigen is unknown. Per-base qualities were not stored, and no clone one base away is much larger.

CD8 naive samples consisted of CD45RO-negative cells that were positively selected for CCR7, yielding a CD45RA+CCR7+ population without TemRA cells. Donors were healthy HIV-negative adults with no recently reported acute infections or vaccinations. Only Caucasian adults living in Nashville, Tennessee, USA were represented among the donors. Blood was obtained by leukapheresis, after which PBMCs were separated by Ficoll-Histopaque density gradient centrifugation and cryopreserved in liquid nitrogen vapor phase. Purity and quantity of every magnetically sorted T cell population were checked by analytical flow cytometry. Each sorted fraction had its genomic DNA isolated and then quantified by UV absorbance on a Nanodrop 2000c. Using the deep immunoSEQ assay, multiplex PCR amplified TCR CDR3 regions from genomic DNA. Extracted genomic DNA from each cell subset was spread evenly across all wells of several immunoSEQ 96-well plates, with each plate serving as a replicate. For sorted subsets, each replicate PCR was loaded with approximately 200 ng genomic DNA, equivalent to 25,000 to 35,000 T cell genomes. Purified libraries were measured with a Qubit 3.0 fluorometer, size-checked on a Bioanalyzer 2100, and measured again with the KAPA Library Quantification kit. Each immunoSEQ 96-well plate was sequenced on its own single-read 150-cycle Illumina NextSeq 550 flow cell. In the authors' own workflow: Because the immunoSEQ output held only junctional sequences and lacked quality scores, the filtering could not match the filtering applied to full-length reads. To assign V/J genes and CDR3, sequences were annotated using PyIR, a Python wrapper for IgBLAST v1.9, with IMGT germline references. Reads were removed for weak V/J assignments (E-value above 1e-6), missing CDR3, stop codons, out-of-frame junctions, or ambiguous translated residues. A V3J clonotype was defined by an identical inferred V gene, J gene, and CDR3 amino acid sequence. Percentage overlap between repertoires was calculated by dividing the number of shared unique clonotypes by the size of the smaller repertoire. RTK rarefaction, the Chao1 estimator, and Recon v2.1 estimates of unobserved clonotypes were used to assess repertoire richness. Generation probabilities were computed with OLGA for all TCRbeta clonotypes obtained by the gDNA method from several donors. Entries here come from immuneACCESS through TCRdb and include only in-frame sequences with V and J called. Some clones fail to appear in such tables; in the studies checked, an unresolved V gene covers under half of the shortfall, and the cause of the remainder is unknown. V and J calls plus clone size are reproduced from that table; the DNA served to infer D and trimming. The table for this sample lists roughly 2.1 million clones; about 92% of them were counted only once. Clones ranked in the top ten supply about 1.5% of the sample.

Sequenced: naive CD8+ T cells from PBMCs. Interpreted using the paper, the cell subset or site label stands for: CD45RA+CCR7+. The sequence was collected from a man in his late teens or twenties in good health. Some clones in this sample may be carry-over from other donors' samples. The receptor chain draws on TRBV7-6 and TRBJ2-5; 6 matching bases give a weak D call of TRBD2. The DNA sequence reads TGTGCCAGCAGCTTCACTATGGGAGGAGAGGAGACCCAGTACTTC. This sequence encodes CASSFTMGGEETQYF. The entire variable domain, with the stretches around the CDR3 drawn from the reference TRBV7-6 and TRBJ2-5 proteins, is GAGVSQSPRYKVTKRGQDVALRCDPISGHVSLYWYRQALGQGPEFLTYFNYEAQQDKSGLPNDRFSAERPEGSISTLTIQRTEQRDSAMYRCASSFTMGGEETQYFGPGTRLLVL.